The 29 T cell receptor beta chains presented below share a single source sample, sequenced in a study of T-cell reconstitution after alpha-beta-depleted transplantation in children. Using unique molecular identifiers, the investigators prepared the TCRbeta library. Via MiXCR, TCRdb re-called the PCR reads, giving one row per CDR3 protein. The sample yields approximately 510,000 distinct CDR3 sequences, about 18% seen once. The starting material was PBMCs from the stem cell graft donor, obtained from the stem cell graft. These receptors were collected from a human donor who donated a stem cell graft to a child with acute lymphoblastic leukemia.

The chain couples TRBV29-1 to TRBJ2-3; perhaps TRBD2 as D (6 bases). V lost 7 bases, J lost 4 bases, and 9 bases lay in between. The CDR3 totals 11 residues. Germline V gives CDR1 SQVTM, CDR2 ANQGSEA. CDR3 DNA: TGCAGCGGGAGGGCCCCAGATACGCAGTATTTT. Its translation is CSGRAPDTQYF.

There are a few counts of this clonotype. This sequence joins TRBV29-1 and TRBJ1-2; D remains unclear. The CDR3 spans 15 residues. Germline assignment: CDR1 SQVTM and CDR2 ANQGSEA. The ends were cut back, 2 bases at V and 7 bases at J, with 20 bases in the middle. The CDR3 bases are TGCAGCGTTGAAAGTTTATCAGAAGTCGAATTTGGCTACACCTTC. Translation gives CSVESLSEVEFGYTF.

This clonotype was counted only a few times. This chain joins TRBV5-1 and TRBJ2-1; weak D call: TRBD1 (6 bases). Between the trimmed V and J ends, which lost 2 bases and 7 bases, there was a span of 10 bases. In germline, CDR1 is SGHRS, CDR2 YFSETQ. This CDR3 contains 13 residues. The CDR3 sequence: CASSFTGKNEQFF. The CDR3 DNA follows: TGCGCCAGCAGCTTCACAGGGAAGAATGAGCAGTTCTTC.

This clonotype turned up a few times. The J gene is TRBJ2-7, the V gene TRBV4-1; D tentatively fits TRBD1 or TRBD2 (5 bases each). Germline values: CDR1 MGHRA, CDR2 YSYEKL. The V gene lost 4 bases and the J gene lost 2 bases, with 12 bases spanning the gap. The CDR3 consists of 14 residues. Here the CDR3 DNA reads TGCGCCAGCAGCCCGCCGGGGCGAACCTACGAGCAGTACTTC. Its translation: CASSPPGRTYEQYF.

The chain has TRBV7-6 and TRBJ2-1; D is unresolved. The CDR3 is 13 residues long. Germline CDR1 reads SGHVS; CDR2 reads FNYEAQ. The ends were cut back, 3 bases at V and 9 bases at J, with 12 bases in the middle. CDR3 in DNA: TGTGCCAGCAGCTTGGGGTTTGGGGTTGAGCAGTTCTTC. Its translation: CASSLGFGVEQFF. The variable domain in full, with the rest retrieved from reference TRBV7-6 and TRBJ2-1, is GAGVSQSPRYKVTKRGQDVALRCDPISGHVSLYWYRQALGQGPEFLTYFNYEAQQDKSGLPNDRFSAERPEGSISTLTIQRTEQRDSAMYRCASSLGFGVEQFFGPGTRLTVL.

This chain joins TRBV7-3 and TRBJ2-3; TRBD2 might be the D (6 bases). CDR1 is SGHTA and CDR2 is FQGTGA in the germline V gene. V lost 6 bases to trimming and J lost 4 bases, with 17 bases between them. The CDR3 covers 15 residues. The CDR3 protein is CASSLLGGGSDTQYF. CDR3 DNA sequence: TGTGCCAGCAGTCTCTTGGGGGGAGGCTCAGATACGCAGTATTTT.

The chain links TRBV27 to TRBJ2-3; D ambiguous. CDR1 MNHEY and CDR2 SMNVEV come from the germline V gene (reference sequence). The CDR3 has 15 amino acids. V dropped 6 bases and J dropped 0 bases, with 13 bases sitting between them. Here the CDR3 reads CASSPSPRSTDTQYF. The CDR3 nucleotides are TGTGCCAGCAGCCCGTCCCCCAGGAGCACAGATACGCAGTATTTT.

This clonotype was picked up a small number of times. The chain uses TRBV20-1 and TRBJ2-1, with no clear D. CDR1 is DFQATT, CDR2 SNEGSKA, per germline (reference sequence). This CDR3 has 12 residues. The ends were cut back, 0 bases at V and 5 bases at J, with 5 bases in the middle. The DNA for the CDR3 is TGCAGTGCTAGAGATCACCACAATGAGCAGTTCTTC. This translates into CSARDHHNEQFF.

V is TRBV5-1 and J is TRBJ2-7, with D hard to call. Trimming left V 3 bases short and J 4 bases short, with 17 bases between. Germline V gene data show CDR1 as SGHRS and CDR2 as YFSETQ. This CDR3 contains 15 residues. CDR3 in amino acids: CASSSTRTTFYEQYF. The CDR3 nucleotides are TGCGCCAGCAGCTCTACAAGGACCACCTTTTACGAGCAGTACTTC.

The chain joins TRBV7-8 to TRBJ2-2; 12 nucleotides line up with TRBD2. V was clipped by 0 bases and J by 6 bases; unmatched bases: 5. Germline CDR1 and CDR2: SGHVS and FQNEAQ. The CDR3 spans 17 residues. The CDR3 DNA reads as TGTGCCAGCAGCTTAGCTTGGACTAGCGGGACCCCCGGGGAGCTGTTTTTT. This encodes CASSLAWTSGTPGELFF. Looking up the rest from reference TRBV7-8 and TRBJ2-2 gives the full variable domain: GAGVSQSPRYKVAKRGQDVALRCDPISGHVSLFWYQQALGQGPEFLTYFQNEAQLDKSGLPSDRFFAERPEGSVSTLKIQRTQQEDSAVYLCASSLAWTSGTPGELFFGEGSRLTVL.

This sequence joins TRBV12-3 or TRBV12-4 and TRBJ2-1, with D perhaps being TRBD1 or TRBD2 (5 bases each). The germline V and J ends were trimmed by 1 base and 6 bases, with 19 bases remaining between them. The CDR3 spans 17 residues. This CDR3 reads CASSLGQGRAVGNEQFF. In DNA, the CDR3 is TGTGCCAGCAGTTTAGGGCAGGGACGGGCGGTCGGCAATGAGCAGTTCTTC.

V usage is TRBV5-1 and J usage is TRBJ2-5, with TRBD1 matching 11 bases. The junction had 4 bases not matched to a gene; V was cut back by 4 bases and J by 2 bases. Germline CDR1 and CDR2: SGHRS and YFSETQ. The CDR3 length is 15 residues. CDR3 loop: CASSGGTGGQETQYF. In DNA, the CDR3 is TGCGCCAGCAGCGGCGGGACAGGGGGACAAGAGACCCAGTACTTC.

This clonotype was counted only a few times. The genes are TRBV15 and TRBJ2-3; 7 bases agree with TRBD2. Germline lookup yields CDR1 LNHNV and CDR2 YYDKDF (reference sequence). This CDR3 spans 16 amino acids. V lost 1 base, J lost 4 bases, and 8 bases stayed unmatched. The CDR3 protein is CATSRGPGRGADTQYF. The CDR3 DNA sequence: TGTGCCACCAGCAGAGGACCAGGGAGGGGCGCAGATACGCAGTATTTT.

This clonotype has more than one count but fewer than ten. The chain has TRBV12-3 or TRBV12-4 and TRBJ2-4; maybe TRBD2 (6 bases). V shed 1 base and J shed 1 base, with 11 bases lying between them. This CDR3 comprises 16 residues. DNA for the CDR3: TGTGCCAGCAGTTTAGTGGGACTCTGGGCCAAAAACATTCAGTACTTC. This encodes CASSLVGLWAKNIQYF.

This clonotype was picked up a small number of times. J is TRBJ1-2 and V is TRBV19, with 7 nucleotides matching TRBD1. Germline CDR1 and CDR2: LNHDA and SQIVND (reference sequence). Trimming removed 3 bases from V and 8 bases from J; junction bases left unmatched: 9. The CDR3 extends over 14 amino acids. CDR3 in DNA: TGTGCCAGTAGTATGAGGGGGCAGCCAAGGGGCTACACCTTC. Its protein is CASSMRGQPRGYTF.

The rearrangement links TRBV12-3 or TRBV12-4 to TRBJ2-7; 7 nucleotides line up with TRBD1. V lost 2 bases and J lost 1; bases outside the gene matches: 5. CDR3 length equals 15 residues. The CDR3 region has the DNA TGTGCCAGCAGTTTACGAGACAGGGTATCCTACGAGCAGTACTTC. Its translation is CASSLRDRVSYEQYF.

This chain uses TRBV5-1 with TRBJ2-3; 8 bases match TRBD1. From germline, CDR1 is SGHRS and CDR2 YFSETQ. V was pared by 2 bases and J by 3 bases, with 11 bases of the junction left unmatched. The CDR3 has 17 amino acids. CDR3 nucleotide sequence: TGCGCCAGCAGCTTACTCGTGACAGGGGACGGAACAGATACGCAGTATTTT. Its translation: CASSLLVTGDGTDTQYF.

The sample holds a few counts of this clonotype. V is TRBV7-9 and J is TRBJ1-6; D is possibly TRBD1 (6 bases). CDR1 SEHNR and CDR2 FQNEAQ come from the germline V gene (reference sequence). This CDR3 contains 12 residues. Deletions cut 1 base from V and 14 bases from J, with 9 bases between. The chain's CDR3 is CASSLVGTTLHF. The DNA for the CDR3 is TGTGCCAGCAGCTTAGTTGGGACAACCCTCCACTTT.

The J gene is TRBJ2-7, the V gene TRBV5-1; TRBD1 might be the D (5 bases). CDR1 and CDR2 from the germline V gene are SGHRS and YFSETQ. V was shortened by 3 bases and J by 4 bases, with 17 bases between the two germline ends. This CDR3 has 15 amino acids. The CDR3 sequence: CASSSPMQGRYEQYF. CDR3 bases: TGCGCCAGCAGCTCCCCCATGCAGGGTCGATACGAGCAGTACTTC.

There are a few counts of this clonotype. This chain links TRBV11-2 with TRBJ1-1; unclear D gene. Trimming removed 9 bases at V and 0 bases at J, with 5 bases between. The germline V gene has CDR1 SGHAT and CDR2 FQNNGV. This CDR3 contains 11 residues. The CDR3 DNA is TGTGCCAGTGAGATGAACACTGAAGCTTTCTTT. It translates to CASEMNTEAFF.

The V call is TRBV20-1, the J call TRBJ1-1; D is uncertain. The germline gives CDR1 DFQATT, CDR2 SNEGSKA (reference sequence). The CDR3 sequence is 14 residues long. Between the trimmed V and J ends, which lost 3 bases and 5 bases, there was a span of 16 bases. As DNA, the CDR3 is TGCAGTGCTAGCGCTGGGCCCGCCTGGACTGAAGCTTTCTTT. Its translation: CSASAGPAWTEAFF.

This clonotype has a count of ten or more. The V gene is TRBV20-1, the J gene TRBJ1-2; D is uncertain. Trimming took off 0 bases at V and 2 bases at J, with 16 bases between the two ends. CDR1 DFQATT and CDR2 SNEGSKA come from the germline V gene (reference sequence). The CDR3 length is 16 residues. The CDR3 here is CSARDQIHRINYGYTF. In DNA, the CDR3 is TGCAGTGCTAGAGATCAGATCCATCGAATAAACTATGGCTACACCTTC.

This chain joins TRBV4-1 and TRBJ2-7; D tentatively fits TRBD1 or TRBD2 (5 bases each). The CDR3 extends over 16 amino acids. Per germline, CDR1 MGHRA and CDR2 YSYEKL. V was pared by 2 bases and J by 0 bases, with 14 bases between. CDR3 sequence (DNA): TGCGCCAGCAGCCAAATCCCAGCTGGGGGCTCCTACGAGCAGTACTTC. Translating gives CASSQIPAGGSYEQYF.

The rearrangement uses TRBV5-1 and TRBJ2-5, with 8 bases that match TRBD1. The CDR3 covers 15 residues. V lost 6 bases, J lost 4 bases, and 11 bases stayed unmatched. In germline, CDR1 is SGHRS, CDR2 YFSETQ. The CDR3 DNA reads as TGCGCCAGCACCCAAGGGTGGACAGGGCCAGAGACCCAGTACTTC. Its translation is CASTQGWTGPETQYF.

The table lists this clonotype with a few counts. The CDR3, as DNA: TGTGCCAGCAGTTTTAGTAGCGGGGGGCGAACTCGTGAAAAACTGTTTTTT. Its translation is CASSFSSGGRTREKLFF. The chain has TRBV12-3 or TRBV12-4 and TRBJ1-4; perhaps TRBD1 as D (6 bases). Trimming took off 3 bases at V and 7 bases at J, with 21 bases between the two ends. This CDR3 contains 17 residues.

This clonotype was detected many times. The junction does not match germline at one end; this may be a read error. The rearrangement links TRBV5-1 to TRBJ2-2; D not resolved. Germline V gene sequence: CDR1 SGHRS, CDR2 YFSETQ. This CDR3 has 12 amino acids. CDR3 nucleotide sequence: TGTGCCAGCAGCTTAGCAGGCGGGGAGCTGTTTTTT. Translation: CASSLAGGELFF. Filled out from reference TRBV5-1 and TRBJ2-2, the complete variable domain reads KAGVTQTPRYLIKTRGQQVTLSCSPISGHRSVSWYQQTPGQGLQFLFEYFSETQRNKGNFPGRFSGRQFSNSRSEMNVSTLELGDSALYLCASSLAGGELFFGEGSRLTVL.

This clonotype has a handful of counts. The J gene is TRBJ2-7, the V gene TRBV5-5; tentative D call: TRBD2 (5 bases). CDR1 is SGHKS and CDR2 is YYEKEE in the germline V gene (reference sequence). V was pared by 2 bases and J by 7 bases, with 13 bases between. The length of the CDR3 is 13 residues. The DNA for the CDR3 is TGTGCCAGCAGCTTTGCGACGGGCGGGGAGCAGTACTTC. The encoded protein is CASSFATGGEQYF.

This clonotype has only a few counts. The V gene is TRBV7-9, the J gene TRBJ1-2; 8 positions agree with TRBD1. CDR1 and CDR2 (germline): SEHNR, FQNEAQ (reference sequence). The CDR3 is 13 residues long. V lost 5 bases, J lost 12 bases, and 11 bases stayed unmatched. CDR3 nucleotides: TGTGCCAGCAGCCCACCTCAGGGGGCGGGTAACACCTTC. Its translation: CASSPPQGAGNTF.

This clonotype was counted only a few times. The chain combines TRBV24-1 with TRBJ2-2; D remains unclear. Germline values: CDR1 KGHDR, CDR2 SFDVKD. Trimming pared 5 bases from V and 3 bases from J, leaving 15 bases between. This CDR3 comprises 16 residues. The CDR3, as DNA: TGTGCCACCAGTGTCGCGCGCCTTCGGGACACCGGGGAGCTGTTTTTT. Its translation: CATSVARLRDTGELFF.